The source of this TCR beta chain is a study of T-cell reconstitution after alpha-beta-depleted transplantation in children. A note on this clonotype: What it binds is not known.

This CDR3 region has 13 residues. Germline V gives CDR1 DFQATT, CDR2 SNEGSKA (reference sequence). Between the trimmed V and J ends, which lost 3 bases and 0 bases, there was a span of 7 bases. A library of TCRbeta sequences, prepared with unique molecular identifiers, was generated. A single record per CDR3 protein comes from TCRdb applying MiXCR to the PCR reads. The sample yields 100,000 or so distinct CDR3 sequences, about 6.8% seen once. Regarding the study as a whole: From surviving recipient T cells and thymic progenitors came the high day-60 TCRbeta diversity observed in some patients.

This chain links TRBV20-1 with TRBJ2-3; D not resolved. This sequence originates from a boy younger than 10 with acute lymphoblastic leukemia, due to receive a stem cell transplant. The input for sequencing was PBMCs, taken before TCRalphabeta/CD19-depleted stem cell transplant. The CDR3: CSASSPSTDTQYF. The CDR3 DNA sequence: TGCAGTGCTAGTTCCCCCAGCACAGATACGCAGTATTTT.